This T cell receptor beta chain comes out of a study of shared clonotypes between healthy human individuals. The study, taken as a whole, reports: An expected dependence of interdonor clonotype sharing on sequencing depth was noted. Collection of samples was limited to blood; tissue repertoires likely differ.

Worth noting for this clone: Its antigen is undetermined. Other nucleotide sequences in the sample specify the same CDR3.

This CDR3 spans 14 amino acids. The junction had 1 base not matched to a gene; V was cut back by 3 bases and J by 5 bases. Germline CDR1 and CDR2: SNHLY and FYNNEI. The assay ran at deep level. Ten immunoSEQ deep assay plates held the unsorted PBMC DNA. Only in-frame clones appear in the TCRdb table, and some are missing; sequencing was by immunoSEQ multiplex PCR. The sample carries 450,000 to 650,000 clones, just over 75% recorded once. Sequenced input: PBMCs. This TCR was sampled from a woman between 40 and 50 years old in good health. Some clones in this sample may be carry-over from other donors' samples. The chain joins TRBV2 to TRBJ2-2, with 9 bases fitting TRBD1. CDR3 region: CASSDDRGTGELFF. For the CDR3, the DNA is TGTGCCAGCAGTGACGACAGGGGGACCGGGGAGCTGTTTTTT.